Sequencing of this T cell receptor (beta chain) was carried out in a study of blood T cells in healthy people across ages. Findings and limits, study-wide: Across samples, TCR beta diversity tracked strongly with naive T cell percentage. Naive CD4+ cells and diversity were both higher in long-lived donors than in aged donors.

A remark on this clonotype: Its antigen is undetermined.

Primers used in a second PCR of about 7 to 12 cycles were a sample-barcoded 5' primer and a J-beta primer mix. TCRdb independently ran MiXCR on the 5' RACE reads; one entry per CDR3 protein. The sample lists 1.5 million to 2 million distinct CDR3 sequences; roughly 52% were seen once. Sequencing used blood. The clonotype was recovered from a woman aged 40-49 years in good health.

Here the CDR3 reads CASSYSAGREKLFF. The CDR3 nucleotides are TGTGCCAGCAGTTACTCTGCAGGACGGGAAAAACTGTTTTTT. The rearrangement uses TRBV6-2 or TRBV6-3 and TRBJ1-4; no clear D gene. The germline CDR1 and CDR2 sequences are MNHEY and SVGEGT. The CDR3 is 14 residues long. Trimming took 0 bases from V and 8 from J, leaving 10 bases between them.